This TCR beta chain comes out of a study of T cell repertoires in cytomegalovirus infection. Study as a whole: The study used recently identified HLA-C-restricted and well-studied HLA-B-restricted CMV epitopes. Study-wide results and limits: Clonotype analysis showed dominance of the ex vivo response by HLA-C-restricted CMV-specific TCR beta clonotypes.

This CDR3 is 14 amino acids long. V was clipped by 6 bases and J by 4 bases; unmatched bases: 4. About this clonotype: No antigen is known for it.

TCRdb reprocessed the reads via MiXCR and lists one record per CDR3 protein. Of under 300,000 distinct CDR3 sequences detected, less than 25% appear once; the ten largest clones hold around 20%. The clonotype was recovered from a human donor in good health (CMV status not recorded). Some clones in this sample may be carry-over from other donors' samples. The starting material was cultured PBMCs, obtained from culture after CMV antigen stimulation. The gene calls are TRBV12-3 or TRBV12-4 and TRBJ2-1; 9 nucleotides match TRBD2. DNA for the CDR3: TGTGCCAGCAGCGGACTAGCGAGTTACAATGAGCAGTTCTTC. This gives the protein CASSGLASYNEQFF.